These 14 T cell receptor beta chains were sequenced from one sample in a study of OX40 agonist ivuxolimab in advanced cancers. Produced via immunoSEQ multiplex PCR; TCRdb's table is partial and in-frame only. The data show tens of thousands of clones, about 87% seen once. The starting material was CD4+ or CD8+ T cells sorted from blood, obtained in a trial of the OX40 agonist ivuxolimab. The receptors were gathered from an adult with an advanced solid tumor such as melanoma, head and neck, liver or kidney cancer.

The chain links TRBV6-1 to TRBJ1-2; D unclear. CDR1 MNHNS and CDR2 SASEGT come from the germline V gene. The CDR3 totals 15 residues. V gave up 3 bases and J gave up 0 bases, with 11 bases separating them. CDR3 DNA sequence: TGTGCCAGCAGTGATTCTGGAAGGACTAACTATGGCTACACCTTC. Its translation: CASSDSGRTNYGYTF.

About this clone: This same CDR3 is encoded by further DNA sequences in the sample. The V call is TRBV5-1, the J call TRBJ2-7; 8 bases match TRBD1. Per germline, CDR1 SGHRS and CDR2 YFSETQ. CDR3 length: 14 residues. V lost 2 bases, J lost 3 bases, and 4 bases stayed unmatched. CDR3 region: CASSLGQGFYEQYF. The CDR3 DNA sequence: TGCGCCAGCAGCTTAGGACAGGGATTCTACGAGCAGTACTTC.

The V gene is TRBV13, the J gene TRBJ2-3; no clear D gene. V lost 0 bases, J lost 4 bases, and 2 bases lay in between. Per the germline V gene, CDR1 is PRHDT and CDR2 is FYEKMQ (reference sequence). The CDR3 contains 12 residues. As DNA, the CDR3 is TGTGCCAGCAGCTTAGGCGCAGATACGCAGTATTTT. It encodes CASSLGADTQYF.

This clone has just one count. This sequence joins TRBV2 and TRBJ2-5; D gene unclear. Trimming stripped 3 bases from V and 3 bases from J, with 17 bases between. The CDR3 extends over 16 amino acids. The germline V gene encodes CDR1 SNHLY and CDR2 FYNNEI. CDR3 amino acids: CASSDPSSFPKETQYF. The CDR3 DNA reads TGTGCCAGCAGTGACCCTAGTTCGTTCCCCAAAGAGACCCAGTACTTC.

In its sample, this clone was seen once. The V gene is TRBV18, the J gene TRBJ2-7; D is perhaps TRBD1 (6 bases). V was trimmed by 3 bases and J by 3 bases, leaving 9 bases between them. The CDR3 runs 13 residues. Germline V gene lookup returns CDR1 KGHSH and CDR2 LQKENI. The CDR3 reads CASSPGTLYEQYF. The CDR3 DNA sequence: TGTGCCAGCTCACCCGGGACACTCTACGAGCAGTACTTC.

V and J are TRBV27 and TRBJ1-1, with TRBD1 as a possible D gene (5 bases). CDR3 size: 15 residues. V was clipped by 3 bases and J by 1 base, with 12 bases between them. CDR1 is MNHEY, CDR2 SMNVEV, per germline (reference sequence). The CDR3 region has the DNA TGTGCCAGCAGTTTTTACCGAACAGGGAACACTGAAGCTTTCTTT. Protein product: CASSFYRTGNTEAFF.

The chain joins TRBV19 to TRBJ1-2; perhaps TRBD1 as D (5 bases). The CDR3 is 14 residues long. V was pared by 4 bases and J by 7 bases, with 16 bases between. Germline CDR1 LNHDA, CDR2 SQIVND (reference sequence). CDR3 bases: TGTGCCAGTAGTAAGCGGGGCAAGTCGGGTGGCTACACCTTC. Protein: CASSKRGKSGGYTF. Full variable domain (outside the CDR3, taken from reference TRBV19 and TRBJ1-2): DGGITQSPKYLFRKEGQNVTLSCEQNLNHDAMYWYRQDPGQGLRLIYYSQIVNDFQKGDIAEGYSVSREKKESFPLTVTSAQKNPTAFYLCASSKRGKSGGYTFGSGTRLTVV.

The V and J genes are TRBV15 and TRBJ1-2, with D possibly matching TRBD1 (6 bases). Looked up from germline, CDR1 is LNHNV and CDR2 is YYDKDF (reference sequence). The length of the CDR3 is 13 residues. V was clipped by 4 bases and J by 4 bases, with 10 bases between them. CDR3 sequence (DNA): TGTGCCACCAGCATCACAGGGTCCTATGGCTACACCTTC. It codes for CATSITGSYGYTF. Combining the CDR3 with reference TRBV15 and TRBJ1-2 gives the whole variable domain DAMVIQNPRYQVTQFGKPVTLSCSQTLNHNVMYWYQQKSSQAPKLLFHYYDKDFNNEADTPDNFQSRRPNTSFCFLDIRSPGLGDTAMYLCATSITGSYGYTFGSGTRLTVV.

This clone was found many times. V and J are TRBV11-3 and TRBJ1-1; D not certain. Trimming left V 5 bases short and J 4 bases short, with 11 bases between. Germline-derived CDR1 and CDR2 are SGHNT and YENEEA. This CDR3 has 13 amino acids. As DNA, the CDR3 is TGTGCCAGCAGCGTAAATGGCGGCACTGAAGCTTTCTTT. This encodes CASSVNGGTEAFF. Using reference TRBV11-3 and TRBJ1-1 for the parts outside the CDR3, the full variable domain is EAGVVQSPRYKIIEKKQPVAFWCNPISGHNTLYWYLQNLGQGPELLIRYENEEAVDDSQLPKDRFSAERLKGVDSTLKIQPAELGDSAVYLCASSVNGGTEAFFGQGTRLTVV.

This rearrangement joins TRBV10-3 to TRBJ1-5; D possibly corresponds to TRBD1 (6 bases). The CDR3 spans 14 residues. Germline CDR1 ENHRY, CDR2 SYGVKD. V was cut by 9 bases and J by 5 bases, with 17 bases left in between. CDR3 nucleotides: TGTGCCATACAGGCAGCAGGGGCGGATCAGCCCCAGCATTTT. This codes for CAIQAAGADQPQHF.

This rearrangement joins TRBV5-1 to TRBJ2-6; tentative D call: TRBD1 (5 bases). The length of the CDR3 is 16 residues. Germline V gives CDR1 SGHRS, CDR2 YFSETQ. V was pared by 0 bases and J by 3 bases, with 10 bases between. The CDR3 sequence: CASSLVGAYGANVLTF. The CDR3 DNA reads as TGCGCCAGCAGCTTGGTAGGGGCATATGGGGCCAACGTCCTGACTTTC.

This chain uses TRBV6-5 with TRBJ1-1; D remains unclear. Germline V lookup: CDR1 MNHEY, CDR2 SVGAGI. Between the trimmed V and J ends, which lost 6 bases and 2 bases, there was a span of 13 bases. This CDR3 is 14 amino acids long. CDR3 sequence (DNA): TGTGCCAGCAGCCCCCTCGTAGTTAACACTGAAGCTTTCTTT. Its translation: CASSPLVVNTEAFF.

The rearrangement joins TRBV20-1 to TRBJ2-7; D perhaps matches TRBD1 (6 bases). This CDR3 region has 11 residues. Between the trimmed V and J ends, which lost 5 bases and 3 bases, there was a span of 8 bases. Germline CDR1 is DFQATT and CDR2 is SNEGSKA (reference sequence). The CDR3 loop is CSAQGLYEQYV. The DNA for the CDR3 is TGCAGTGCTCAGGGGCTCTACGAGCAGTACGTC.

The V and J genes are TRBV28 and TRBJ1-1, with D tentatively TRBD1 (6 bases). Trimming removed 2 bases from V and 6 bases from J, with 19 bases in between. CDR1 is MDHEN and CDR2 is SYDVKM in the germline V gene. The CDR3 spans 16 residues. The CDR3 spells CASSLPDARGWAEAFF. As DNA, the CDR3 is TGTGCCAGCAGTTTACCGGACGCCAGGGGATGGGCTGAAGCTTTCTTT.